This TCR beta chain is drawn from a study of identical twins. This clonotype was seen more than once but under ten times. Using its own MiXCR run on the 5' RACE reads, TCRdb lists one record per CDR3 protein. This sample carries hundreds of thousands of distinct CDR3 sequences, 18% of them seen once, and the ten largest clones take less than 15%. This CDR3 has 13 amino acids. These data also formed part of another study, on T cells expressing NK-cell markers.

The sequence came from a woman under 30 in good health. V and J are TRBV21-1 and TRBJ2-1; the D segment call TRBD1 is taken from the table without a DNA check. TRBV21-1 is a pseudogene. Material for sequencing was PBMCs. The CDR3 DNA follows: TGTGCCAGCGACCGCGCCGGGGTCCGTGAGCAGTTCTTC. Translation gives CASDRAGVREQFF.